This TCR beta chain was captured in a study of OX40 agonist ivuxolimab in advanced cancers. Turning to the overall study: Ivuxolimab was a fully human IgG2 agonistic monoclonal antibody targeting the costimulatory receptor OX40 (CD134). Of the approximately 50 patients in dose escalation, some 19 had hepatocellular carcinoma, about 15 had melanoma, 9 had renal cell carcinoma and 9 had head and neck cancer. Intravenous ivuxolimab was administered to patients every 2 weeks at six dose levels: 0.01, 0.1, 0.3, 1.5, 3 and 10 mg/kg. A male proportion of 82.7% and a mean age of approximately 62 years, ranging from about 23 to 90, were recorded for the dose-escalation cohort. Patients were allowed to have had prior anti-PD-1, anti-PD-L1 or anti-CTLA-4 therapy, and more than 35% of the dose-escalation patients had been treated with checkpoint inhibitors. The point of sequencing TCRbeta in the periphery was to test whether ivuxolimab changed TCR sequence diversity and drove clonal T-cell expansion. The paper describes the monotherapy dose-escalation part (N of about 47 patients) of the phase I trial of ivuxolimab. Three dose-escalation patients achieved partial responses, one with hepatocellular carcinoma and two with cutaneous melanoma. What the research found in general, with its limitations: After ivuxolimab, expanded clones were on average more numerous among CD8+ T cells than among CD4+ T cells. At doses of 0.1 to 3.0 mg/kg, clonal expansion of both CD4+ and CD8+ T cells in blood was seen between baseline and week 6. Low levels of normalized T-cell clonal expansion were also seen in some nonresponding patients. Partial responders in the 0.1-3.0 mg/kg groups had among the lowest normalized peripheral clonal expansion, especially among CD8+ T cells. The antigen specificity of the peripheral T cells that underwent clonal expansion was not determined.

Genomic DNA was extracted from sorted cells for sequencing of the TCRbeta CDR3 region. The immunoSEQ Assay was used to sequence the TCRbeta CDR3 regions. Here the immuneACCESS table is served through TCRdb, limited to in-frame sequences with V and J called. Missing clones are a known gap in these copies; in checked studies unresolved V genes cover under half, and the rest lacks a known reason. The sample yields about 22,000 clones; approximately 80% were counted once. 30% to 40% of the sample belongs to the ten largest clones. Counted from cysteine to phenylalanine, this CDR3 has 15 amino acids. Only the CDR3 DNA is retained, 45 bases long and in frame from the first base. Sequences SGHRS (CDR1) and YFSETQ (CDR2) are obtained from the germline V gene. V is pared back by 4 bases and J by 0 bases, with 10 bases lying between the germline termini. Note on this clone: What this receptor recognizes is not known. No base-level quality is on record; no much larger clone is a single base apart.

Patients with autoimmune disease history or receiving systemic immunosuppression were excluded from the trial. Peripheral blood for TCR sequencing was drawn from every dose cohort at baseline, at cycle 4 day 1 and at cycle 7 day 1. Samples were obtained from an open-label, multicenter, first-in-human phase I dose-escalation trial of ivuxolimab. The trial enrolled adults with locally advanced or metastatic head and neck squamous cell, hepatocellular, melanoma or renal cell carcinoma. CD4+ and CD8+ T cells were sorted separately from peripheral blood before TCR sequencing. The receptor was derived from an adult with an advanced solid tumor such as melanoma, head and neck, liver or kidney cancer. The specimen was CD4+ or CD8+ T cells sorted from blood, collected in a trial of the OX40 agonist ivuxolimab. The chain is encoded by TRBV5-1 joined to TRBJ2-2; the D gene identity is not certain. The nucleotide sequence reads TGCGCCAGCAGCCCCCTAACCCCGAACACCGGGGAGCTGTTTTTT. Its protein is CASSPLTPNTGELFF.